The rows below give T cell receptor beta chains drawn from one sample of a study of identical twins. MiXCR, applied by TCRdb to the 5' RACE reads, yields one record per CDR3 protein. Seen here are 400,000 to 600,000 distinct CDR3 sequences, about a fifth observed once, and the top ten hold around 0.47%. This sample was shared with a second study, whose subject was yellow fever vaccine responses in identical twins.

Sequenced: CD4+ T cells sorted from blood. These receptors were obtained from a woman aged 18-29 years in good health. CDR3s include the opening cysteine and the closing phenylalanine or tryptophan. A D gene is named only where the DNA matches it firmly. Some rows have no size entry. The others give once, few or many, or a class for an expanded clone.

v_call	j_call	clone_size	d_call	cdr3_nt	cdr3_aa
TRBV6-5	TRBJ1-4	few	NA	TGTGCCAGCAGTTACCAGCAGATCCCTAATGAAAAACTGTTTTTT	CASSYQQIPNEKLFF
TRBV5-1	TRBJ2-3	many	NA	TGTGCCAGCAGTTTGGCGGGAGATACGCAGTATTTT	CASSLAGDTQYF
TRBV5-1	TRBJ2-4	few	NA	TGCGCCAGCAGCTTGGTTCCAGGCCAAAACATTCAGTACTTC	CASSLVPGQNIQYF
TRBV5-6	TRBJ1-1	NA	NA	TGTGCCAGCAGCTTGGGCGCCGGGGCAGGCACTGAAGCTTTCTTT	CASSLGAGAGTEAFF
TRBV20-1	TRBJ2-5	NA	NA	TGCAGCGCTAGGGGGTCGGCAGCCCAAGAGACCCAGTACTTC	CSARGSAAQETQYF
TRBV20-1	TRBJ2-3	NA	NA	TGCAGTGCTAGGCTAGCCCTCACAGATACGCAGTATTTT	CSARLALTDTQYF
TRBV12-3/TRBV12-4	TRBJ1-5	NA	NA	TGTGCCAGCAGTTCCGATATGCGGGCGGCGAGCAATCAGCCCCAGCATTTT	CASSSDMRAASNQPQHF
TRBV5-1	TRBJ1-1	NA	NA	TGCGCCAGCAGCTTGGCTGACCCCCGGAGGACTGAAGCTTTCTTT	CASSLADPRRTEAFF
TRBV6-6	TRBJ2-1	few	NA	TGTGCCATCTCAGCTCTGTCCTACAATGAGCAGTTCTTC	CAISALSYNEQFF
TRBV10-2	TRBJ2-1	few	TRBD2	TGCGCCAGCAAACTTACCGGGACTAGCGGGAGGAATGAGCAGTTCTTC	CASKLTGTSGRNEQFF